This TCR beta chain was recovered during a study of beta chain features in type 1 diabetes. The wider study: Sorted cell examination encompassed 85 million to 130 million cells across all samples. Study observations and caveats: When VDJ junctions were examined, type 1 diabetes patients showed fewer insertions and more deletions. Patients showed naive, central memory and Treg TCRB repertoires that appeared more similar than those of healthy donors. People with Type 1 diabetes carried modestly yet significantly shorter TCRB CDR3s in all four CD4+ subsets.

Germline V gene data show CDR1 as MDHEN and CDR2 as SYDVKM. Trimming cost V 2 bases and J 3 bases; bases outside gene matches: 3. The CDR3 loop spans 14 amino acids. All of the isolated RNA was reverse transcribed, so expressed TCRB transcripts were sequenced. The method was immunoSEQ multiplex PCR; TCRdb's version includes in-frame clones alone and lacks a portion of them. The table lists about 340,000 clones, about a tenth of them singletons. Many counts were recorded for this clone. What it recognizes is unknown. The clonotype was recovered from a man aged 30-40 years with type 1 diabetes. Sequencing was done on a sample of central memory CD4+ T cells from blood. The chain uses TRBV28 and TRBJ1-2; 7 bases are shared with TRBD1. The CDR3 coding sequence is TGTGCCAGCAGTTTAAACAGGGGTTACTATGGCTACACCTTC. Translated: CASSLNRGYYGYTF.